This TCR beta chain was sequenced in a study of blood T cell repertoires in COVID-19. Study-wide context: Sites across the United States, Italy and Spain contributed samples from acute and convalescent COVID-19. The cDNA or gDNA used as material had been derived from T cells, B-cell-depleted T cells, or PBMCs.

A word on this clone: One junction end does not reproduce the germline sequence, and a read error may be involved.

The CDR3 totals 13 residues. Germline V lookup: CDR1 MNHEY, CDR2 SVGAGI. Source study methods: Amplification of reference gene primers provided the estimated nucleated cell counts. The method was immunoSEQ multiplex PCR; TCRdb's version includes in-frame clones alone and lacks a portion of them. Clone size and V and J calls were adopted from that table, with D and trimming inferred from the DNA. Counted here are fewer than 250,000 clones, 70% to 90% occurring once; the ten biggest clones make up 3.5% to 5%. The sequencing input was peripheral blood. The rearrangement joins TRBV6-5 to TRBJ1-1; D may be TRBD1 (6 bases). The clonotype comes from a man aged 50-60 years with acute or convalescent COVID-19. In DNA form, the CDR3 reads TGTGCCAGCAGTTACTCCCCGGGACACATTTGGGGTTTT. Protein product: CASSYSPGHIWGF.